A single T cell receptor beta chain is shown here with its context. The sample originates from a study of blood T cell repertoires in COVID-19. In the study overall: From T cells, B-cell-depleted T cells, or PBMCs came the material, which was cDNA or gDNA.

CDR3 size: 16 residues. The germline V gene encodes CDR1 MNHEY and CDR2 SMNVEV (reference sequence). The J segment lost 0 bases and the V segment lost 7 bases, leaving 5 bases of the junction unmatched. Method: immunoSEQ multiplex PCR; TCRdb's copy keeps in-frame clones and lacks some. Counted here are fewer than 300,000 clones, more than 85% occurring once; the ten biggest clones make up roughly 0.8%. This chain links TRBV27 with TRBJ2-6, with TRBD1 matching over 8 bases. Sequenced sample: peripheral blood. This receptor was taken from a man aged 25-45 years with acute or convalescent COVID-19. For the CDR3, the DNA is TGTGCCAGCAAGGACAGGGTTACCTCTGGGGCCAACGTCCTGACTTTC. Protein: CASKDRVTSGANVLTF.